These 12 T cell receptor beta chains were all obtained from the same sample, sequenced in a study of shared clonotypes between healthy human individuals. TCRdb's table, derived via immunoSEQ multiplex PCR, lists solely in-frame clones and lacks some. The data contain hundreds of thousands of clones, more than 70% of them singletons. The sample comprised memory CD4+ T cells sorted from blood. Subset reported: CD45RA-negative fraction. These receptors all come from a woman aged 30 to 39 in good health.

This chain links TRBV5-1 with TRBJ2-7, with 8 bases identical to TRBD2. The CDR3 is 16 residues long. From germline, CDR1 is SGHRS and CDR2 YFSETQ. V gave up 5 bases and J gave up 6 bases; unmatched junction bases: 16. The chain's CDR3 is CASSLASAGGLAEQYF. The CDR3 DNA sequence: TGCGCCAGCAGTCTGGCGTCGGCGGGAGGCCTGGCCGAGCAGTACTTC.

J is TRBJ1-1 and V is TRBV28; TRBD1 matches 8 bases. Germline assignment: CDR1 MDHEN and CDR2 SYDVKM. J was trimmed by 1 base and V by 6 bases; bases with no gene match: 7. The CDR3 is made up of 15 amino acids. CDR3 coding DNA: TGTGCCAGCAGACGCGACAGGGGAGGGAACACTGAAGCTTTCTTT. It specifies CASRRDRGGNTEAFF.

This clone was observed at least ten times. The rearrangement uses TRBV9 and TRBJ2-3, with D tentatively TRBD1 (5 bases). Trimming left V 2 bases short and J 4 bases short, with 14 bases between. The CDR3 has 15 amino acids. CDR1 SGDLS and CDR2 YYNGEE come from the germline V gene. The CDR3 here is CASSVQGSQPDTQYF. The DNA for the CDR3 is TGTGCCAGCAGCGTGCAGGGTTCCCAGCCAGATACGCAGTATTTT.

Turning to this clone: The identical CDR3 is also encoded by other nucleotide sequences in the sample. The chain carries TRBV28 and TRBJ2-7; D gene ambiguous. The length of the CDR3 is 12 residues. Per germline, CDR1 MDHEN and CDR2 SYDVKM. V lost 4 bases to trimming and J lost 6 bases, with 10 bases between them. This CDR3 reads CASSSTGREQYF. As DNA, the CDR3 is TGTGCCAGCAGTTCGACGGGTCGCGAGCAGTACTTC.

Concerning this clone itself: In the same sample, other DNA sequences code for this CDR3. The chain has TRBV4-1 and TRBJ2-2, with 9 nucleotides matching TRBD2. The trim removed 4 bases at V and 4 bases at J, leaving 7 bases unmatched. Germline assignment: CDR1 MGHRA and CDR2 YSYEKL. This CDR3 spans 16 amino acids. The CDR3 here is CASSRRLAEGTGELFF. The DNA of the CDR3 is TGCGCCAGCAGCCGTCGACTAGCGGAAGGCACCGGGGAGCTGTTTTTT.

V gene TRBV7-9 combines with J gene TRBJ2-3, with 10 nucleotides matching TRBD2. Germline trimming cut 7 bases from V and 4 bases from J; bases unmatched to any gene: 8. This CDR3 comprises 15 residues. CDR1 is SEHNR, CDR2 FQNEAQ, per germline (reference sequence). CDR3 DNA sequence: TGTGCCAGCAACAGAATAGCGGGAGGATCAGATACGCAGTATTTT. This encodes CASNRIAGGSDTQYF. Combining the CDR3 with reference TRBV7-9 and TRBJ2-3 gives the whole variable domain DTGVSQNPRHKITKRGQNVTFRCDPISEHNRLYWYRQTLGQGPEFLTYFQNEAQLEKSRLLSDRFSAERPKGSFSTLEIQRTEQGDSAMYLCASNRIAGGSDTQYFGPGTRLTVL.

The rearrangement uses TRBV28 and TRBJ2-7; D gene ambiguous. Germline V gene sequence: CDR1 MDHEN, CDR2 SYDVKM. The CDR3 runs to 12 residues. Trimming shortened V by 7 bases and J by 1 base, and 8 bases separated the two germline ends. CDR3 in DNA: TGTGCCAGCATGGACCTTTCCTACGAGCAGTACTTC. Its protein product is CASMDLSYEQYF.

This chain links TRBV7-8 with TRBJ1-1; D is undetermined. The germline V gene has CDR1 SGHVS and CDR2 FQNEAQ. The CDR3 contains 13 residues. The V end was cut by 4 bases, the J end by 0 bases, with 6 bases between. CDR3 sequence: CASSSWMNTEAFF. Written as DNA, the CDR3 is TGTGCCAGCAGCTCGTGGATGAACACTGAAGCTTTCTTT.

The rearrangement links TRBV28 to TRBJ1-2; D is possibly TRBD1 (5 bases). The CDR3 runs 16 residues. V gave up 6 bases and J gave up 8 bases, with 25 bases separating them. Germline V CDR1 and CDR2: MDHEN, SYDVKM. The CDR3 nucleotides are TGTGCCAGCAGCTCTCCCCCGAGGGGCGTATCACAAGGCTACACCTTC. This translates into CASSSPPRGVSQGYTF.

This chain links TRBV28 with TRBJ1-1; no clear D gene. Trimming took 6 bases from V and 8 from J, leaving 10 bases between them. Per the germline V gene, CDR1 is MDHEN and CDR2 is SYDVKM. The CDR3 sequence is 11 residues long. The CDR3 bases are TGTGCCAGCAGCTGGGTGGGGGAAGCTTTCTTT. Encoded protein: CASSWVGEAFF.

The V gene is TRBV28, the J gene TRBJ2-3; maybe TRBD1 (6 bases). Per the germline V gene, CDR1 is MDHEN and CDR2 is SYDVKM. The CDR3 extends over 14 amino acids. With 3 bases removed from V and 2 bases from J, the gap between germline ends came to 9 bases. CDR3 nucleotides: TGTGCCAGCAGTTTGGACAGATCCACAGATACGCAGTATTTT. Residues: CASSLDRSTDTQYF.

CDR3 protein: CAWSIEGGRGYTF. The CDR3 nucleotides are TGTGCCTGGAGTATAGAAGGGGGAAGGGGCTACACCTTC. The genes are TRBV30 and TRBJ1-2; a weak D match, TRBD1 (6 bases). The germline V gene encodes CDR1 GTSNPN and CDR2 SVGIG (reference sequence). Trimming shortened V by 2 bases and J by 8 bases, and 15 bases separated the two germline ends. This CDR3 is built from 13 residues.